This TCR beta chain was identified during a study of control samples from healthy donors and cancer patients. The germline V and J ends were trimmed by 1 base and 6 bases, with 7 bases remaining between them. The CDR3 has 12 residues. CDR1 is LGHDT and CDR2 is YNNKEL in the germline V gene (reference sequence). Sequenced by immunoSEQ multiplex PCR; TCRdb stores in-frame clones only, minus some. Of under 150,000 clones listed, under 90% are singletons. The sequenced material came from blood. The origin of this receptor is a man aged 30 to 45 in good health. V gene TRBV3-1 (or the pseudogene TRBV3-2) combines with J gene TRBJ2-7, with D unresolved. As DNA, the CDR3 is TGTGCCAGCAGCCAAGTAGCCAGCGAGCAGTACTTC. Its translation is CASSQVASEQYF.